What follows are 14 T cell receptor beta chains derived from one specimen sequenced in a study of human T cells and chemical hapten exposure. Time point in this sample: patch test 1, 2 weeks after DPC sensitization. Treatment specified: therapeutic diphenylcyclopropenone sensitization with weekly scalp DPC. MiXCR was run by TCRdb on the RACE reads, yielding one entry per CDR3 protein. The sample gives some 110,000 distinct CDR3 sequences, around 10% of which show up once; around 1.5% is in the top ten. Sample: whole blood, taken in connection with sensitization to the hapten diphenylcyclopropenone (DPC). All receptors derive from a woman aged 50 to 60 with alopecia areata. Some clones in this sample may be carry-over from other donors' samples.

This clonotype has a handful of counts. The chain's CDR3 is CASSQDVGRTYEQYF. DNA for the CDR3: TGCGCCAGCAGCCAAGATGTCGGCAGAACCTACGAGCAGTACTTC. This chain links TRBV4-3 with TRBJ2-7; D is ambiguous. Trimming pared 0 bases from V and 2 bases from J, leaving 11 bases between. The CDR3 is made up of 15 amino acids. CDR1 LGHNA and CDR2 YSLEER come from the germline V gene.

The table lists this clonotype with a few counts. The chain is built from TRBV12-3 or TRBV12-4 and TRBJ1-6, with D uncertain. Trimming cost V 5 bases and J 7 bases, with 9 bases left between them. The CDR3 is 13 amino acids. This CDR3 is CASSARPNSPLHF. In DNA, the CDR3 is TGTGCCAGCAGTGCCCGCCCAAATTCACCCCTCCACTTT.

V usage is TRBV12-3 or TRBV12-4 and J usage is TRBJ2-3; 9 nucleotides agree with TRBD1. The J segment lost 4 bases and the V segment lost 4 bases, leaving 9 bases of the junction unmatched. CDR3 length: 16 residues. For the CDR3, the DNA is TGTGCCAGCAGTTGGGGGACAGGGCGGAACGCAGATACGCAGTATTTT. Translation gives CASSWGTGRNADTQYF.

The V and J genes are TRBV6-6 and TRBJ2-7, with a weak D call TRBD2 (6 bases). The CDR3 totals 15 residues. V lost 5 bases, J lost 1 base, and 15 bases lay in between. Germline CDR1 and CDR2: MNHNY and SVGAGI (reference sequence). CDR3 sequence (DNA): TGTGCCAGCAGTACCACGGGGGAGGCTTCCTACGAGCAGTACTTC. Amino acids: CASSTTGEASYEQYF.

This clonotype has at least ten counts. The J gene is TRBJ2-1, the V gene TRBV6-6, with 12 bases fitting TRBD2. J lost 6 bases, V lost 6 bases, and 9 bases had no gene match. The CDR3 runs to 16 residues. In germline, CDR1 is MNHNY, CDR2 SVGAGI (reference sequence). CDR3 DNA: TGTGCCAGCAGGCCAGCAACTAGCGGGAGGACCAATGAGCAGTTCTTC. As protein: CASRPATSGRTNEQFF.

This chain connects TRBV28 to TRBJ1-6, with 8 bases lining up with TRBD1. The CDR3 consists of 15 residues. Trimming at V came to 6 bases and at J to 4 bases, leaving 5 bases not matched to a gene. The germline gives CDR1 MDHEN, CDR2 SYDVKM. The CDR3 sequence is CASRYGTGYNSPLHF. Here the CDR3 DNA reads TGTGCCAGCAGATACGGGACAGGTTATAATTCACCCCTCCACTTT. Full variable domain (remainder filled in from reference TRBV28 and TRBJ1-6): DVKVTQSSRYLVKRTGEKVFLECVQDMDHENMFWYRQDPGLGLRLIYFSYDVKMKEKGDIPEGYSVSREKKERFSLILESASTNQTSMYLCASRYGTGYNSPLHFGNGTRLTVT.

This clonotype was counted many times. This sequence joins TRBV11-3 and TRBJ2-3; TRBD1 matches 9 bases. Trimming took 5 bases from V and 5 from J; bases not matched to a gene: 8. The CDR3 runs 15 residues. Germline CDR1 reads SGHNT; CDR2 reads YENEEA. CDR3 amino acids: CASSRSGTGLDTQYF. For the CDR3, the DNA is TGTGCCAGCAGCCGCTCCGGGACAGGGCTAGATACGCAGTATTTT.

V gene TRBV18 combines with J gene TRBJ1-3; possibly TRBD1 for D (6 bases). The length of the CDR3 is 14 residues. CDR1 is KGHSH, CDR2 LQKENI, per germline. V dropped 2 bases and J dropped 4 bases, with 9 bases sitting between them. The CDR3 protein is CASSPNRDGNTIYF. For the CDR3, the DNA is TGTGCCAGCTCACCAAACAGGGACGGAAACACCATATATTTT.

The table lists this clonotype with a few counts. This chain links TRBV12-3 or TRBV12-4 with TRBJ1-1; D gene uncertain. CDR3 length: 14 residues. V was shortened by 10 bases and J by 6 bases, with 21 bases between the two germline ends. The CDR3 DNA reads TGTGCCAACAGCCCCCTTAGCGGAGAGGCTGAAGCTTTCTTT. The encoded protein is CANSPLSGEAEAFF.

The J gene is TRBJ2-7, the V gene TRBV6-2 or TRBV6-3; 8 bases fit TRBD1. The length of the CDR3 is 16 residues. Germline loops: CDR1 MNHEY, CDR2 SVGEGT. V lost 0 bases, J lost 0 bases, and 4 bases stayed unmatched. Written as DNA, the CDR3 is TGTGCCAGCAGTTACTCGCAGCAGGGGGCCTCCTACGAGCAGTACTTC. Translating gives CASSYSQQGASYEQYF.

This clonotype was recorded many times. In DNA form, the CDR3 reads TGTGCCATCAGACCTAGCGGAGAAGAGACCCAGTACTTC. This codes for CAIRPSGEETQYF. The rearrangement links TRBV10-3 to TRBJ2-5, with 7 bases that match TRBD2. The germline CDR1 and CDR2 sequences are ENHRY and SYGVKD. This CDR3 is built from 13 residues. Trimming removed 6 bases from V and 3 bases from J; junction bases left unmatched: 4.

Many counts were recorded for this clonotype. J is TRBJ2-2 and V is TRBV20-1; D is uncertain. The CDR3 is made up of 16 amino acids. The germline V gene has CDR1 DFQATT and CDR2 SNEGSKA (reference sequence). Deletions cut 0 bases from V and 2 bases from J, with 13 bases between. CDR3: CSARDHRRSNTGELFF. CDR3 nucleotide sequence: TGCAGTGCTAGAGACCATAGACGATCCAACACCGGGGAGCTGTTTTTT.

The genes are TRBV3-1 and TRBJ2-1, with D maybe TRBD2 (6 bases). Deletions cut 4 bases from V and 7 bases from J, with 14 bases between. CDR3 length: 14 amino acids. Germline V gene data show CDR1 as LGHDT and CDR2 as YNNKEL (reference sequence). The CDR3 protein is CASSRGGTSNEQFF. CDR3 DNA sequence: TGTGCCAGCAGCCGAGGCGGGACGTCGAATGAGCAGTTCTTC.

This clonotype was picked up a small number of times. This sequence joins TRBV7-6 and TRBJ1-4; the D is unclear. Trimming pared 3 bases from V and 5 bases from J, leaving 7 bases between. This CDR3 has 13 residues. In germline, CDR1 is SGHVS, CDR2 FNYEAQ. The CDR3 reads CASSFGVNEKLFF. The CDR3 region has the DNA TGTGCCAGCAGCTTCGGGGTGAATGAAAAACTGTTTTTT. Full variable domain (rest looked up from reference TRBV7-6 and TRBJ1-4): GAGVSQSPRYKVTKRGQDVALRCDPISGHVSLYWYRQALGQGPEFLTYFNYEAQQDKSGLPNDRFSAERPEGSISTLTIQRTEQRDSAMYRCASSFGVNEKLFFGSGTQLSVL.